These 11 T cell receptor beta chains share one sample of origin, sequenced in a study of T cell responses to AZD1222 COVID-19 vaccine. Libraries were prepared by immunoSEQ multiplex PCR; TCRdb keeps only in-frame clonotypes and omits some of them. The sample has about 140,000 clones, 75% to 95% seen once. This specimen was peripheral blood, taken 28 days after the second dose of the MenACWY control vaccine. Receptors originate from an adult who received the MenACWY meningococcal vaccine as a control.

The chain employs TRBV7-3 and TRBJ2-1; possibly TRBD2 for D (7 bases). In germline, CDR1 is SGHTA, CDR2 FQGTGA. The germline V and J ends were trimmed by 5 bases and 4 bases, with 15 bases remaining between them. This CDR3 spans 15 amino acids. Written as DNA, the CDR3 is TGTGCCAGCAGCCGACCCGGGGGGACATACAATGAGCAGTTCTTC. It translates to CASSRPGGTYNEQFF.

This chain links TRBV19 with TRBJ2-2, with 14 bases that match TRBD2. Germline V gene sequence: CDR1 LNHDA, CDR2 SQIVND (reference sequence). CDR3 length equals 17 residues. With 5 bases clipped from V and 6 bases from J, the junction kept 8 bases outside the gene matches. CDR3 in DNA: TGTGCCAGTAGTCCGGGACTAGCGGGAGTGTGGGCCGGGGAGCTGTTTTTT. Translated, it gives CASSPGLAGVWAGELFF.

This sequence joins TRBV11-1 and TRBJ2-7; TRBD1 matches at 7 bases. The germline V gene has CDR1 SGHAT and CDR2 FQDESV (reference sequence). The CDR3 spans 15 residues. The J segment lost 3 bases and the V segment lost 1 base, leaving 6 bases of the junction unmatched. The CDR3 region is CASSLVAGGFYEQYF. Written as DNA, the CDR3 is TGTGCCAGCAGCTTAGTTGCAGGGGGTTTCTACGAGCAGTACTTC.

The genes are TRBV5-6 and TRBJ2-7, with unresolved D. Trimming took off 0 bases at V and 1 base at J, with 14 bases between the two ends. The CDR3 covers 16 residues. CDR1 is SGHDT, CDR2 YYEEEE, per germline. The DNA for the CDR3 is TGTGCCAGCAGCTTGGAGGTCAAACTGAATTCCTACGAGCAGTACTTC. Protein: CASSLEVKLNSYEQYF.

The genes are TRBV2 and TRBJ1-1, with D unclear. Germline lookup yields CDR1 SNHLY and CDR2 FYNNEI. There are 12 residues in the CDR3. V was trimmed by 6 bases and J by 1 base, leaving 6 bases between them. CDR3 in amino acids: CASRTQNTEAFF. The CDR3 DNA reads TGTGCCAGCAGGACTCAGAACACTGAAGCTTTCTTT.

The CDR3 region is CASSNQGAGYEQFF. CDR3 sequence (DNA): TGTGCCAGCAGTAACCAGGGGGCAGGGTATGAGCAGTTCTTC. The rearrangement uses TRBV6-5 and TRBJ2-1; 8 bases map to TRBD1. CDR1 MNHEY and CDR2 SVGAGI come from the germline V gene. CDR3 length equals 14 residues. V shed 5 bases, J shed 8 bases, and the junction held 8 bases outside the gene matches.

In this sample, this clone turned up once. The genes are TRBV9 and TRBJ2-3; 9 bases agree with TRBD2. The V segment lost 0 bases and the J segment 4 bases; nucleotides outside the gene matches: 6. Germline CDR1 SGDLS, CDR2 YYNGEE. The CDR3 spans 16 residues. The CDR3 region is CASSVAGTSLPDTQYF. As DNA, the CDR3 is TGTGCCAGCAGCGTAGCCGGGACTAGCCTCCCAGATACGCAGTATTTT.

This chain's CDR3 is CASRSRGSHEQYF. CDR3 DNA sequence: TGTGCCAGCAGGAGCAGGGGGTCCCACGAGCAGTACTTC. The chain carries TRBV2 and TRBJ2-7; TRBD1 matches 7 bases. The ends lost 6 bases at V and 5 bases at J; junction bases unmatched: 7. The CDR3 has 13 residues. CDR1 is SNHLY and CDR2 is FYNNEI in the germline V gene.

The V gene is TRBV19, the J gene TRBJ1-2; TRBD1 matches at 8 bases. The J segment lost 6 bases and the V segment lost 5 bases, leaving 8 bases of the junction unmatched. The length of the CDR3 is 14 residues. Germline V CDR1 and CDR2: LNHDA, SQIVND (reference sequence). CDR3 protein: CASSPTGGSHGYTF. CDR3 bases: TGTGCCAGTAGTCCAACAGGGGGGTCCCATGGCTACACCTTC.

This clone was seen only once. The rearrangement uses TRBV7-9 and TRBJ1-1; 7 bases are shared with TRBD1. The CDR3 totals 15 residues. The junction had 7 bases not matched to a gene; V was cut back by 5 bases and J by 1 base. CDR1 and CDR2 from the germline V gene are SEHNR and FQNEAQ (reference sequence). This chain's CDR3 is CASSPTGTANTEAFF. CDR3 nucleotide sequence: TGTGCCAGCAGCCCAACCGGGACAGCGAACACTGAAGCTTTCTTT. The full variable domain, in which reference TRBV7-9 and TRBJ1-1 provide the parts outside the CDR3, is DTGVSQNPRHKITKRGQNVTFRCDPISEHNRLYWYRQTLGQGPEFLTYFQNEAQLEKSRLLSDRFSAERPKGSFSTLEIQRTEQGDSAMYLCASSPTGTANTEAFFGQGTRLTVV.

The chain uses TRBV19 and TRBJ2-3; 9 bases are shared with TRBD1. This CDR3 has 14 amino acids. CDR1 and CDR2 from the germline V gene are LNHDA and SQIVND (reference sequence). V shed 8 bases, J shed 4 bases, and the junction held 7 bases outside the gene matches. CDR3 DNA: TGTGCCAGTTCGGACAGGGGTCTATCAGATACGCAGTATTTT. This encodes CASSDRGLSDTQYF.